This T cell receptor (beta chain) was obtained from a study of regulatory T cells in long-lasting Graves disease. Study findings and constraints: Favored gene segments in persistent disease were TRBV28, TRBJ1-2 and TRBJ2-5.

The TCR beta library used iRepertoire HTBI primers with Arm-PCR amplification of CDR3. Original processing notes: Sample data revealed fewer than 70 TRBV and 14 TRBJ segments. From the multiplex PCR reads, TCRdb called clonotypes with MiXCR, one entry per CDR3 protein. The V and J calls follow TCRdb's processing rather than the paper's. The table shows under 400,000 distinct CDR3 sequences, with 16% occurring only once. This clonotype was detected many times. Antigen unknown. The time point here: newly diagnosed GD, antithyroid drugs for less than 3 months. PBMC-extracted RNA yielded the TCR library. This CDR3 has 13 residues. Germline-derived CDR1 and CDR2 are DFQATT and SNEGSKA (reference sequence). The germline V and J ends were trimmed by 5 bases and 4 bases, with 15 bases remaining between them. This sample also appeared in a second study, on T cells in Graves' hyperthyroidism and ophthalmopathy. As that study records: Across 18 months, stable Graves' hyperthyroidism was marked by no progression to ophthalmopathy. Ophthalmopathy was identified by the model a median around 6 months ahead of onset.

V usage is TRBV20-1 and J usage is TRBJ2-7; D is possibly TRBD1 (6 bases). This clonotype originated in a man between 35 and 55 years old with Graves disease. The sequences come from peripheral blood mononuclear cells (PBMCs), collected at new diagnosis, from a patient treated with antithyroid drugs. The CDR3 spells CSAWTGTKYEQYF. The CDR3 bases are TGCAGTGCTTGGACCGGGACAAAATACGAGCAGTACTTC.